One and the same sample provided the 19 T cell receptor beta chains below, sequenced in a study of cytomegalovirus exposure and HLA in healthy donors. Profiling relied on immunoSEQ multiplex PCR, and the TCRdb table lists in-frame clones only, not all of them. Here the sample spans roughly 120,000 clones, over 90% being singletons. The sequencing input was PBMCs. The receptor set was obtained from a young woman in good health and CMV-seronegative.

The chain carries TRBV2 and TRBJ1-2, with D perhaps TRBD1 (6 bases). The V end was cut by 4 bases, the J end by 2 bases, with 11 bases between. CDR1 and CDR2 (germline): SNHLY, FYNNEI. This CDR3 contains 14 residues. CDR3 in amino acids: CASSGWDTNYGYTF. As DNA, the CDR3 is TGTGCCAGCAGTGGATGGGACACCAACTATGGCTACACCTTC.

This chain joins TRBV28 and TRBJ2-7; no clear D gene. CDR1 MDHEN and CDR2 SYDVKM come from the germline V gene. The length of the CDR3 is 13 residues. V was pared by 3 bases and J by 1 base, with 7 bases between. The CDR3 sequence is CASSFLGSYEQYF. The CDR3 nucleotides read TGTGCCAGCAGTTTTCTCGGGTCCTACGAGCAGTACTTC. The complete variable domain, with remaining parts taken from reference TRBV28 and TRBJ2-7, reads DVKVTQSSRYLVKRTGEKVFLECVQDMDHENMFWYRQDPGLGLRLIYFSYDVKMKEKGDIPEGYSVSREKKERFSLILESASTNQTSMYLCASSFLGSYEQYFGPGTRLTVT.

The chain is built from TRBV6-5 and TRBJ1-2, with unresolved D. In germline, CDR1 is MNHEY, CDR2 SVGAGI. The CDR3 totals 10 residues. Trimming took off 6 bases at V and 8 bases at J, with 7 bases between the two ends. The CDR3 nucleotides read TGTGCCAGCAGCCCCCTGGGCTACACCTTC. Protein product: CASSPLGYTF.

V is TRBV6-5 and J is TRBJ1-1; D may be TRBD1 (6 bases). The CDR3 runs to 15 residues. Trimming removed 0 bases from V and 0 bases from J, with 8 bases in between. Germline V CDR1 and CDR2: MNHEY, SVGAGI. The CDR3 protein is CASSYSGQMNTEAFF. The CDR3 DNA reads TGTGCCAGCAGTTACTCTGGACAGATGAACACTGAAGCTTTCTTT.

The J gene is TRBJ1-1, the V gene TRBV27; 7 positions agree with TRBD1. The CDR3 spans 13 residues. V shed 7 bases and J 4 bases; nucleotides not matched to a gene: 6. CDR1 and CDR2 (germline): MNHEY, SMNVEV (reference sequence). For the CDR3, the DNA is TGTGCCAGCACCGGGGACAGCTCCACTGAAGCTTTCTTT. Encoded protein: CASTGDSSTEAFF.

This chain uses TRBV9 with TRBJ2-3, with TRBD1 identical over 7 bases. J gave up 7 bases and V 3 bases, and 8 bases lay outside the gene matches. Germline loops: CDR1 SGDLS, CDR2 YYNGEE. This CDR3 has 14 residues. CDR3 sequence: CASSEGAGTYTQYF. The CDR3 region has the DNA TGTGCCAGCAGCGAGGGGGCTGGGACCTATACGCAGTATTTT.

The chain is built from TRBV6-1 and TRBJ2-5, with 11 bases lining up with TRBD1. The CDR3 is made up of 13 amino acids. Germline V gene data show CDR1 as MNHNS and CDR2 as SASEGT. Germline trimming cut 8 bases from V and 4 bases from J; bases unmatched to any gene: 3. The CDR3 DNA is TGTGCCAGCGAGGACAGGGGGCGAGAGACCCAGTACTTC. Its protein is CASEDRGRETQYF.

The rearrangement links TRBV6-4 to TRBJ2-7; TRBD2 might be the D (5 bases). Germline loops: CDR1 MRHNA, CDR2 SNTAGT. The CDR3 has 15 amino acids. Trimming shortened V by 2 bases and J by 2 bases, and 13 bases separated the two germline ends. The CDR3 protein is CASSDGLLATYEQYF. DNA of the CDR3: TGTGCCAGCAGTGACGGACTTCTAGCAACCTACGAGCAGTACTTC.

The rearrangement joins TRBV9 to TRBJ2-6; the D gene is possibly TRBD2 (5 bases). The CDR3 contains 15 residues. Germline V lookup: CDR1 SGDLS, CDR2 YYNGEE. Trimming shortened V by 2 bases and J by 2 bases, and 8 bases separated the two germline ends. The CDR3 here is CASSVGVAGANVLTF. DNA for the CDR3: TGTGCCAGCAGCGTCGGGGTGGCTGGGGCCAACGTCCTGACTTTC. Full variable domain (outside the CDR3, taken from reference TRBV9 and TRBJ2-6): DSGVTQTPKHLITATGQRVTLRCSPRSGDLSVYWYQQSLDQGLQFLIQYYNGEERAKGNILERFSAQQFPDLHSELNLSSLELGDSALYFCASSVGVAGANVLTFGAGSRLTVL.

The rearrangement links TRBV19 to TRBJ1-4, with D maybe TRBD1 (6 bases). V lost 4 bases and J 5 bases, leaving 17 bases between the germline ends. The CDR3 is made up of 16 amino acids. Per the germline V gene, CDR1 is LNHDA and CDR2 is SQIVND (reference sequence). The CDR3 region has the DNA TGTGCCAGTAGTACCCCAGGGAAGGGGACAAATGAAAAACTGTTTTTT. This translates into CASSTPGKGTNEKLFF.

This rearrangement joins TRBV27 to TRBJ2-1, with 10 positions matching TRBD2. The V gene end was trimmed by 4 bases and the J gene end by 7 bases; junction bases not matched to a gene: 7. CDR3 length equals 15 residues. CDR1 MNHEY and CDR2 SMNVEV come from the germline V gene (reference sequence). The CDR3 bases are TGTGCCAGCAGTTGGGCTAGCGGGAGCATGAATGAGCAGTTCTTC. This translates into CASSWASGSMNEQFF.

The rearrangement links TRBV7-9 to TRBJ2-4; a possible D gene is TRBD1 (6 bases). The CDR3 spans 14 residues. V shed 5 bases and J shed 8 bases, with 16 bases lying between them. Looked up from germline, CDR1 is SEHNR and CDR2 is FQNEAQ (reference sequence). CDR3 in amino acids: CASSGTTQGDIQYF. The CDR3 coding sequence is TGTGCCAGCAGCGGGACAACCCAAGGAGACATTCAGTACTTC. The whole variable domain, filled in from reference TRBV7-9 and TRBJ2-4, reads DTGVSQNPRHKITKRGQNVTFRCDPISEHNRLYWYRQTLGQGPEFLTYFQNEAQLEKSRLLSDRFSAERPKGSFSTLEIQRTEQGDSAMYLCASSGTTQGDIQYFGAGTRLSVL.

The chain couples TRBV7-2 to TRBJ2-4; 9 bases agree with TRBD2. The CDR3 is made up of 16 amino acids. The J segment lost 2 bases and the V segment lost 5 bases, leaving 7 bases of the junction unmatched. Germline values: CDR1 SGHTA, CDR2 FQGNSA. The CDR3 reads CASSLGTSKPKNIQYF. In nucleotides, the CDR3 is TGTGCCAGCAGCCTCGGGACTAGCAAACCCAAAAACATTCAGTACTTC.

The chain links TRBV2 to TRBJ2-1, with 11 bases that match TRBD2. Germline CDR1 is SNHLY and CDR2 is FYNNEI. The CDR3 covers 16 residues. Trimming at V came to 6 bases and at J to 4 bases, leaving 8 bases not matched to a gene. This chain's CDR3 is CASSPTGTSGYNEQFF. CDR3 DNA: TGTGCCAGCAGCCCTACCGGGACTAGCGGATACAATGAGCAGTTCTTC.

The CDR3 loop is CAISEGNRENTEAFF. CDR3 coding DNA: TGTGCCATCAGTGAAGGGAACAGGGAAAACACTGAAGCTTTCTTT. This chain connects TRBV10-3 to TRBJ1-1; weak D call: TRBD1 (6 bases). The CDR3 is made up of 15 amino acids. Germline lookup yields CDR1 ENHRY and CDR2 SYGVKD. The V gene lost 3 bases and the J gene lost 2 bases, with 13 bases spanning the gap.

The V gene is TRBV2, the J gene TRBJ2-7; D ambiguous. CDR3 length equals 18 residues. CDR1 and CDR2 (germline): SNHLY, FYNNEI. V was clipped by 2 bases and J by 4 bases, with 24 bases between them. CDR3 in amino acids: CASSERSPVDSLSYEQYF. The CDR3 DNA follows: TGTGCCAGCAGTGAACGATCCCCAGTCGACTCCCTCTCATACGAGCAGTACTTC.

The V and J genes are TRBV28 and TRBJ2-3; D may be TRBD2 (5 bases). Germline V gene data show CDR1 as MDHEN and CDR2 as SYDVKM. This CDR3 region has 16 residues. The V end lost 2 bases, the J end lost 2 bases, and 14 bases lay between the germline ends. CDR3 in amino acids: CASSLRGRAHTDTQYF. In nucleotides, the CDR3 is TGTGCCAGCAGTTTAAGAGGGCGGGCGCACACAGATACGCAGTATTTT.

The gene calls are TRBV5-1 and TRBJ2-7; D is uncertain. Germline values: CDR1 SGHRS, CDR2 YFSETQ. V lost 4 bases to trimming and J lost 2 bases, with 16 bases between them. The CDR3 covers 15 residues. The CDR3 reads CASSLSNGDTYEQYF. CDR3 nucleotides: TGCGCCAGCAGCCTCTCTAATGGCGACACCTACGAGCAGTACTTC.

The chain uses TRBV10-3 and TRBJ1-2; 7 positions agree with TRBD1. Germline V gives CDR1 ENHRY, CDR2 SYGVKD. CDR3 size: 13 residues. Trimming took 10 bases from V and 5 from J; bases not matched to a gene: 10. CDR3 loop: CATVRDSLYGYTF. The CDR3 DNA reads TGTGCCACGGTCCGGGACAGTCTTTATGGCTACACCTTC.